The rows below give T cell receptor beta chains drawn from one sample of a study of T-cell memory formation after mild COVID-19. In TCRdb, the 5' RACE reads were re-called with MiXCR into one record per CDR3 protein. The table shows 550,000 to 650,000 distinct CDR3 sequences, with around 16% occurring only once. The sample comprised PBMCs or a T cell subset sorted from them (not recorded which). The receptors derive from an adult woman who had mild COVID-19 (a few samples of this study predate the infection). Cell type and time point are not known. Both conserved end residues are part of each CDR3. Fields, in order: J gene, CDR3 length, clone size, D gene, V gene, CDR3 DNA, CDR3 protein. A D gene is named only where the DNA matches it firmly. Rows may omit the clone size; those that give it use once, few, many or a size class.

>TRBJ2-5|17|-|TRBD2|TRBV2
TGTGCCAGCAGTGAATCGACTAGCGCGGCGTACCAAGAGACCCAGTACTTC
CASSESTSAAYQETQYF
>TRBJ2-3|16|-|-|TRBV21-1
TGTGCCAGCAGCAAAGACGCCGGGGAGAGCACAGATACGCAGTATTTT
CASSKDAGESTDTQYF
>TRBJ2-3|18|-|-|TRBV6-1
TGTGCCAGCAGCGATCGAACGGCCAGGACAACTAGCACAGATACGCAGTATTTT
CASSDRTARTTSTDTQYF
>TRBJ2-3|14|few|-|TRBV5-1
TGCGCCAGCAGCTTGGGGTCCCGATCAGATACGCAGTATTTT
CASSLGSRSDTQYF
>TRBJ2-1|15|-|-|TRBV29-1
TGCAGTGCTACCGGGACGAGCTTTTTCTACAATGAGCAGTTCTTC
CSATGTSFFYNEQFF
>TRBJ2-5|15|few|TRBD1|TRBV3-1
TGTGCCAGCAGCCGACCGACAGGGATGGGGGAGACCCAGTACTTC
CASSRPTGMGETQYF
>TRBJ2-1|14|many|TRBD2|TRBV12-3/TRBV12-4
TGTGCCAGCAGTTCCCCAAGGACTAGCCATGAGCAGTTCTTC
CASSSPRTSHEQFF
>TRBJ2-2|15|-|-|TRBV7-9
TGTGCCAGCAGCTTCAGGGGGGTGAACACCGGGGAGCTGTTTTTT
CASSFRGVNTGELFF
>TRBJ2-3|13|-|-|TRBV29-1
TGCAGCGTTGCAATCTCTAGCACAGATACGCAGTATTTT
CSVAISSTDTQYF
>TRBJ2-7|14|-|-|TRBV5-6
TGTGCCAGTCAAGCCCGGACTAATCAAAATGAGCAGTACTTC
CASQARTNQNEQYF
>TRBJ1-1|15|few|-|TRBV4-1
TGCGCCAGCAGCCAAGGGGACCACGGGAACACTGAAGCTTTCTTT
CASSQGDHGNTEAFF
>TRBJ2-7|15|-|-|TRBV5-1
TGCGCCAGCAGGTGGGGGCAGTCCAGCTCCTACGAGCAGTACTTC
CASRWGQSSSYEQYF
>TRBJ2-3|17|few|TRBD2|TRBV5-1
TGCGCCAGCAGCTCGGGACTAGCGGGGGGTATCACAGATACGCAGTATTTT
CASSSGLAGGITDTQYF
>TRBJ1-5|14|-|-|TRBV20-1
TGCAGTGCTAGGCAATACAGGACAAATCAGCCCCAGCATTTT
CSARQYRTNQPQHF
>TRBJ1-2|15|few|-|TRBV7-8
TGTGCCAGCAGCTTAACCTCCCCCACGGGGGATGGCTACACCTTC
CASSLTSPTGDGYTF
>TRBJ1-6|14|-|TRBD1|TRBV27
TGTGCCAGCAGGAGACAGGGCTATAATTCACCCCTCCACTTT
CASRRQGYNSPLHF
>TRBJ2-3|15|-|TRBD1|TRBV20-1
TGCAGTGCCAGTCCCGGGACAGGGAACGAAGATACGCAGTATTTT
CSASPGTGNEDTQYF
>TRBJ1-2|12|-|-|TRBV7-2
TGTGCCAGCAGCGCTTATACAGGGTCATGGACCTTC
CASSAYTGSWTF
>TRBJ1-1|15|-|-|TRBV7-8
TGTGCCAGCAGCTTAGGCTTGGGGGTTATCACTGAAGCTTTCTTT
CASSLGLGVITEAFF
>TRBJ2-3|13|few|-|TRBV10-3
TGTGCCATCAGAGGGCGAAGCACAGATACGCAGTATTTT
CAIRGRSTDTQYF
>TRBJ1-5|14|few|TRBD1|TRBV12-3/TRBV12-4
TGTGCCAGCGGCCTGGGACAGTACAATCAGCCCCAGCATTTT
CASGLGQYNQPQHF
>TRBJ1-1|13|few|-|TRBV18
TGTGCCAGCTCACCAGTCTTAATCAGCGAAGCTTTCTTT
CASSPVLISEAFF
>TRBJ1-2|14|-|-|TRBV5-1
TGCGCCAGCAGCTTGGCCAGTGGATTCTATGGCTACACCTTC
CASSLASGFYGYTF
>TRBJ2-3|15|many|-|TRBV30
TGTGCCTGGAGTGTAGGGGGGGCTGGCACAGATACGCAGTATTTT
CAWSVGGAGTDTQYF
>TRBJ1-4|13|few|TRBD1|TRBV6-6
TGTGCCAGCAGGACAGGGGCCCATGAAAAACTGTTTTTT
CASRTGAHEKLFF
>TRBJ2-1|12|few|-|TRBV10-3
TGTGCCATCTCCTGGGGACGCAATGAGCAGTTCTTC
CAISWGRNEQFF
>TRBJ2-5|16|-|TRBD1|TRBV5-5
TGTGCCAGCAGCTTGTACCCACAGGGGGCTGGAGAGACCCAGTACTTC
CASSLYPQGAGETQYF
>TRBJ1-6|14|many|-|TRBV12-3/TRBV12-4
TGTGCCAGCAGTTTAGGGACAGAGAATTCACCCCTCCACTTT
CASSLGTENSPLHF
>TRBJ2-1|15|many|-|TRBV5-1
TGCGCCAGCAGCTTGGTGAGTAGCTCCTACAATGAGCAGTTCTTC
CASSLVSSSYNEQFF
>TRBJ1-2|15|few|-|TRBV7-2
TGTGCCAGCAGCTTACGGCCAGAAAATAACTATGGCTACACCTTC
CASSLRPENNYGYTF
>TRBJ2-5|14|-|-|TRBV25-1
TGTGCCAGCAGTGAATCGCAGGGCGCCGAGACCCAGTACTTC
CASSESQGAETQYF
>TRBJ1-2|17|few|-|TRBV6-6
TGTGCCAGCACCCCAGGAAAGGGCAGGGGTTTTGAAAATGGCTACACCTTC
CASTPGKGRGFENGYTF
>TRBJ2-2|15|few|TRBD2|TRBV6-2/TRBV6-3
TGTGCCAGCAGAGACGGGAGGGCGAACACCGGGGAGCTGTTTTTT
CASRDGRANTGELFF
>TRBJ2-7|13|-|TRBD1|TRBV7-9
TGTGCCAGCGGCTTAGGGGGCAGAGGCGAGCAGTACTTC
CASGLGGRGEQYF
>TRBJ2-1|15|many|-|TRBV7-6
TGTGCCAGCAGCTTAACCCGACCCCCCACAGTTCACCAGTTCTTC
CASSLTRPPTVHQFF
>TRBJ2-4|15|few|TRBD2|TRBV18
TGTGCCAGCTCACCTCGCCGGGGGGGCGATGGCATTCAGTACTTC
CASSPRRGGDGIQYF
>TRBJ2-5|15|few|-|TRBV5-6
TGTGCCAGCAGCTTGGTACTAGCTGGGTTGGAGACCCAGTACTTC
CASSLVLAGLETQYF
>TRBJ2-2|19|many|-|TRBV12-3/TRBV12-4
TGTGCCAGCAGTTTAAGCCCCGAACTACACACCATCGGTTCCGGGGAGCTGTTTTTT
CASSLSPELHTIGSGELFF
>TRBJ1-6|15|-|-|TRBV4-1
TGCGCCAGCAGCCAAGATGGTGGGGATGGATCACCCCTCCACTTT
CASSQDGGDGSPLHF
>TRBJ2-3|14|many|-|TRBV7-3
TGTGCCAGCAGCTTAACGGGGCCAACAGATACGCAGTATTTT
CASSLTGPTDTQYF
>TRBJ2-2|18|few|TRBD2|TRBV5-6
TGTGCCAGCAGCTTGGAAAAGGCTAGCGGGGAGAACACCGGGGAGCTGTTTTTT
CASSLEKASGENTGELFF
>TRBJ1-1|15|-|-|TRBV18
TGTGCCAGCTCACCACCGATGGGGAAGGACACTGAAGCTTTCTTT
CASSPPMGKDTEAFF
>TRBJ2-2|15|few|TRBD2|TRBV3-1
TGTGCCAGCAGTCGGACTAGCGGGGACTCCGGGGAGCTGTTTTTT
CASSRTSGDSGELFF
>TRBJ2-3|18|-|TRBD2|TRBV7-2
TGTGCCAGCAGCTTAATCCTTCGAGGAGCGGGAGGAACAGATACGCAGTATTTT
CASSLILRGAGGTDTQYF
>TRBJ2-4|11|few|-|TRBV25-1
TGTGCCAGCAGTAACTGGAACATTCAGTACTTC
CASSNWNIQYF
>TRBJ2-3|16|many|-|TRBV7-9
TGTGCCAGCAGCCCCCGATGGGGGGCGGCTCGGGATACGCAGTATTTT
CASSPRWGAARDTQYF
>TRBJ2-1|13|-|-|TRBV5-1
TGCGCCAGCAGCCTTACAGGTTTCGATGAGCAGTTCTTC
CASSLTGFDEQFF
>TRBJ2-1|13|few|-|TRBV27
TGTGCCAGCAGTACTTACAAGGAAGGTGAGCAGTTCTTC
CASSTYKEGEQFF
>TRBJ2-7|15|-|-|TRBV2
TGTGCCAGCAGTGATGGGGACACCCGACTATACGAGCAGTACTTC
CASSDGDTRLYEQYF
>TRBJ1-1|15|few|TRBD1|TRBV3-1
TGTGCCAGCAGCCCCCGGACAGGGGGCCTCACTGAAGCTTTCTTT
CASSPRTGGLTEAFF
>TRBJ2-5|15|-|TRBD2|TRBV5-5
TGTGCCAGCACCATGGGCGGGACTACAAAAGAGACCCAGTACTTC
CASTMGGTTKETQYF
>TRBJ1-4|16|few|TRBD1|TRBV15
TGTGCCACCAGCAGAGGGTCTGGGACAGGGGCTGAAAAACTGTTTTTT
CATSRGSGTGAEKLFF
>TRBJ2-3|14|few|-|TRBV5-1
TGCGCCAGCAGCTTGGCCTCCAGCGAAGATACGCAGTATTTT
CASSLASSEDTQYF
>TRBJ2-1|18|-|TRBD2|TRBV27
TGTGCCAGCAGTTTACAGGCTAGCGGGATCCCCGTCCCCAATGAGCAGTTCTTC
CASSLQASGIPVPNEQFF
>TRBJ2-1|16|many|TRBD2|TRBV4-2
TGTGCCAGCAGCTACAACGTTGTGGGAGGGCCCGGTGAGCAGTTCTTC
CASSYNVVGGPGEQFF
>TRBJ2-7|13|-|-|TRBV30
TGTGCCTGGAGCCGGGACACCCCGTACGAGCAGTACTTC
CAWSRDTPYEQYF